Presented here are 9 T cell receptor delta chains from one specimen sequenced in a study of gamma-delta chains in newborns, infants, children. TCRdb redid clone calling on the reads using CATT. The data contain around 1,600 delta-chain clones, 35% to 50% of them singletons. The sample comprised blood. Receptor source: a child who had a fever.

This clone is categorized as large (0.1 to 1%). Different DNA sequences within this sample yield the same CDR3. J is TRDJ1 and V is TRDV2; 12 nucleotides match TRDD3. This CDR3 has 17 residues. J lost 3 bases, V lost 0 bases, and 7 bases had no gene match. In germline, CDR1 is GEAIGNYY, CDR2 EKD. The chain's CDR3 is CACDTVGNWGIPDKLIF. CDR3 nucleotide sequence: TGTGCCTGTGACACCGTTGGAAACTGGGGGATACCCGATAAACTCATCTTT.

As to this clone: A far more abundant clone sits one base away, making this likely a read error. At the DNA level, this CDR3 is encoded by other sequences in the same sample as well. V gene TRDV2 combines with J gene TRDJ1; TRDD3 matches 13 bases. The CDR3 is 19 amino acids. Germline V CDR1 and CDR2: GEAIGNYY, EKD. DNA of the CDR3: TGCGCCTGTGACACCTTAGATACTGGGGGATACGTTAAGGCCGATAAACTCATCTTT. Its translation: CACDTLDTGGYVKADKLIF.

Worth noting for this clone: A read error may produce the germline difference seen at one junction end. Other DNA sequences of this sample code for an identical CDR3. The chain carries TRDV2 and TRDJ1; maybe TRDD3 (6 bases). CDR1 is GEAIGNYY, CDR2 EKD, per germline. The CDR3 totals 14 residues. CDR3 region: CASYGIWGTDKLIF. In DNA, the CDR3 is TGTGCCTCCTACGGGATATGGGGCACCGATAAACTCATCTTC.

This clone is labeled large. The rearrangement uses TRDV2 and TRDJ1; 7 nucleotides agree with TRDD3. The CDR3 length is 16 residues. Germline values: CDR1 GEAIGNYY, CDR2 EKD. V lost 0 bases to trimming and J lost 4 bases; unmatched junction nucleotides: 10. CDR3 DNA sequence: TGTGCCTGTGACACCTTGGGGTCGACTGGGGACGATAAACTCATCTTT. Encoded protein: CACDTLGSTGDDKLIF.

Notes on this clone: This clone may be a read error of a much larger clone one base away. Other nucleotide sequences from this sample produce the same CDR3. The J gene is TRDJ1, the V gene TRDV2; TRDD3 matches 9 bases. From germline, CDR1 is GEAIGNYY and CDR2 EKD. The CDR3 spans 19 residues. The trim removed 3 bases at V and 0 bases at J, leaving 16 bases unmatched. The CDR3 region is CACDPLTRTGGLYTDKLIF. In DNA, the CDR3 is TGTGCCTGTGACCCCCTTACACGTACTGGGGGACTGTACACCGATAAACTCATCTTT.

In this sample, this clone turned up once. A much larger clone is a single base away; this may be a read error. The same CDR3 also results from other DNA sequences found in this sample. The V and J genes are TRDV2 and TRDJ1, with D maybe TRDD3 (6 bases). The CDR3 contains 14 residues. CDR1 is GEAIGNYY, CDR2 EKD, per germline. The CDR3 sequence: CACDPLGLTDKLIF. The CDR3, as DNA: TGCGCCTGTGACCCGCTGGGGCTCACCGACAAACTCATCTTT.

A note on this clone: Given a much more abundant clone one base away, this may be a read error. Other DNA sequences in this specimen translate into the identical CDR3. The V gene is TRDV2, the J gene TRDJ3; D may be TRDD3 (5 bases). This CDR3 is built from 19 residues. CDR1 is GEAIGNYY, CDR2 EKD, per germline. V was shortened by 1 base and J by 1 base, with 16 bases between the two germline ends. CDR3 DNA sequence: TGTGCCTGTGACACTGCCGGGGGTCCCGAATCCTGGGACACCCGACAGATGTTTTTC. This gives the protein CACDTAGGPESWDTRQMFF.

Regarding this clone: A much larger clone lies one base from this, so it may be a read error. The chain carries TRDV2 and TRDJ1, with TRDD3 identical over 8 bases. Germline V gene sequence: CDR1 GEAIGNYY, CDR2 EKD. Unmatched junction bases numbered 14, after V lost 0 bases and J lost 0 bases. CDR3 length equals 19 residues. In DNA, the CDR3 is TGTGCCTGTGACACCGTATTACTGAGGGATACGCATGACACCGATAAACTCATCTTT. Its translation is CACDTVLLRDTHDTDKLIF.

This clone is labeled large. The same CDR3 arises from other DNA sequences in this sample as well. V gene TRDV2 combines with J gene TRDJ3; TRDD3 matches 10 bases. Losses at the gene ends were 0 bases for V and 0 bases for J; bases not matched to a gene: 4. Germline V gene data show CDR1 as GEAIGNYY and CDR2 as EKD. CDR3 length: 19 residues. The CDR3 spells CACDTGGYASSWDTRQMFF. The DNA of the CDR3 is TGTGCCTGTGACACCGGGGGATACGCGAGCTCCTGGGACACCCGACAGATGTTTTTC.